This is a list of T cell receptor beta chains from one sample in a study of cytomegalovirus exposure and HLA in healthy donors. Repertoires were generated with immunoSEQ multiplex PCR, while TCRdb's copy carries only in-frame clones and drops some. Of some 150,000 clones listed, around nine tenths are singletons. The sample comprised PBMCs. The source of these receptors is a woman aged 18-35 years in good health and CMV-seropositive. The CDR3 runs from the conserved cysteine through the conserved F or W. A D gene is named only where the DNA matches it firmly. Some rows have no size entry. The others give once, few or many, or a class for an expanded clone.

D: .
J: TRBJ2-7
V: TRBV29-1
size: .
CDR3: CSARGRQTYEQYF
DNA: TGCAGCGCCAGGGGACGGCAGACCTACGAGCAGTACTTC

D: .
J: TRBJ2-7
V: TRBV2
size: .
CDR3: CASSQTIWGTSSNYEQYF
DNA: TGTGCCAGCAGTCAGACTATATGGGGTACTAGTTCGAACTACGAGCAGTACTTC

D: TRBD1
J: TRBJ1-5
V: TRBV28
size: few
CDR3: CASSRTGDRSNQPQHF
DNA: TGTGCCAGCAGTCGGACGGGGGACAGGAGTAATCAGCCCCAGCATTTT

D: .
J: TRBJ2-7
V: TRBV6-4
size: .
CDR3: CASRGPLSYEQYF
DNA: TGTGCCAGCAGGGGCCCCCTAAGCTACGAGCAGTACTTC

D: .
J: TRBJ2-7
V: TRBV4-1
size: .
CDR3: CASSQGTSAGLTYEQYF
DNA: TGCGCCAGCAGCCAAGGTACCTCGGCGGGACTCACCTACGAGCAGTACTTC

D: .
J: TRBJ2-5
V: TRBV5-1
size: .
CDR3: CASSVQFQGETQYF
DNA: TGCGCCAGCAGCGTACAGTTCCAGGGGGAGACCCAGTACTTC

D: .
J: TRBJ1-5
V: TRBV11-2
size: .
CDR3: CASSYSFDQPQHF
DNA: TGTGCCAGCAGCTACAGTTTCGATCAGCCCCAGCATTTT

D: TRBD2
J: TRBJ2-1
V: TRBV2
size: once
CDR3: CASSEWTSGSTNEQFF
DNA: TGTGCCAGCAGTGAGTGGACTAGCGGGAGTACGAATGAGCAGTTCTTC

D: .
J: TRBJ2-2
V: TRBV2
size: few
CDR3: CASRVRQGMGGELFF
DNA: TGTGCCAGCAGGGTCAGGCAGGGGATGGGCGGGGAGCTGTTTTTT

D: TRBD2
J: TRBJ2-1
V: TRBV4-1
size: .
CDR3: CASSHARAGAYNEQFF
DNA: TGCGCCAGCAGCCATGCCCGAGCGGGGGCCTACAATGAGCAGTTCTTC